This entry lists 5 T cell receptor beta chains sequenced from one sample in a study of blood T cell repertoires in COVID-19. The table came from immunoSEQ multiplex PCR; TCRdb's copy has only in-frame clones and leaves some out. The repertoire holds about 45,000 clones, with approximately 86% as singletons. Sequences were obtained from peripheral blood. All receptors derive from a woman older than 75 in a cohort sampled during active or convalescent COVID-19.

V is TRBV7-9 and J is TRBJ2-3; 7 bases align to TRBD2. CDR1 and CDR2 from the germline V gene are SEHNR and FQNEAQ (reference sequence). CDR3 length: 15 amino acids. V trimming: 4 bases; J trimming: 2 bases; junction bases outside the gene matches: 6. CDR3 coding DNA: TGTGCCAGCAGCTGGGAGGGCGGACACACAGATACGCAGTATTTT. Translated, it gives CASSWEGGHTDTQYF.

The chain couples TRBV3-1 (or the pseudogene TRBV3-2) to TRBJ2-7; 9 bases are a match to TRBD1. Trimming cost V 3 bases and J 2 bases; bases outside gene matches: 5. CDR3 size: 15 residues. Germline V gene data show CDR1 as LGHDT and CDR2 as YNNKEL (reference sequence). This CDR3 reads CASSQGGTGPYEQYF. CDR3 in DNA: TGTGCCAGCAGCCAGGGGGGGACAGGGCCCTACGAGCAGTACTTC.

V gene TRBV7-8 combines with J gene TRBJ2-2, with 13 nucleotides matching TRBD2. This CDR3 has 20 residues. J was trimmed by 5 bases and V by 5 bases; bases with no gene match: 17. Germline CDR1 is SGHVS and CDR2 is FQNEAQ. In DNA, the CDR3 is TGTGCCAGCAGCCGTCACAGGGCAGGACTAGCGGGAGCTTGGACCGGGGAGCTGTTTTTT. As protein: CASSRHRAGLAGAWTGELFF.

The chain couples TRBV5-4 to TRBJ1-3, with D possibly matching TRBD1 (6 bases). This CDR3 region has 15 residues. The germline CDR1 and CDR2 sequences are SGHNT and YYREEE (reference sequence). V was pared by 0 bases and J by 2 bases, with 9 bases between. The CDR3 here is CASSLGQATGNTIYF. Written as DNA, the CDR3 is TGTGCCAGCAGCTTGGGACAGGCGACTGGAAACACCATATATTTT.

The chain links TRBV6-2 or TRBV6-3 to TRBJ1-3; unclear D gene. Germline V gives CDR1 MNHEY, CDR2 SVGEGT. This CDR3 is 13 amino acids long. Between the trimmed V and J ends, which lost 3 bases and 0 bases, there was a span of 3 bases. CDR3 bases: TGTGCCAGCAGTTATAGCTCTGGAAACACCATATATTTT. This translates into CASSYSSGNTIYF.